This TCR beta chain was obtained from a study of cytomegalovirus exposure and HLA in healthy donors. V was clipped by 6 bases and J by 5 bases, with 20 bases between them. This CDR3 is built from 17 residues. The germline V gene has CDR1 SNHLY and CDR2 FYNNEI. The PCR had 60 Vbeta and 13 Jbeta primers. Repertoires were generated with immunoSEQ multiplex PCR, while TCRdb's copy carries only in-frame clones and drops some. The sample has approximately 180,000 clones, around four fifths seen once. Broader study findings: Researchers counted 180 or so TCR beta chains as cytomegalovirus-associated.

To note about this clone: Its antigen is unknown.

The TCR comes from a girl aged 5-17 years in good health and CMV-seropositive. V usage is TRBV2 and J usage is TRBJ1-6; D is undetermined. Source material: PBMCs. The CDR3 bases are TGTGCCAGCAGCCGATCGGCAGGAAGGAAGAATAATTCACCCCTCCACTTT. Translated, it gives CASSRSAGRKNNSPLHF.